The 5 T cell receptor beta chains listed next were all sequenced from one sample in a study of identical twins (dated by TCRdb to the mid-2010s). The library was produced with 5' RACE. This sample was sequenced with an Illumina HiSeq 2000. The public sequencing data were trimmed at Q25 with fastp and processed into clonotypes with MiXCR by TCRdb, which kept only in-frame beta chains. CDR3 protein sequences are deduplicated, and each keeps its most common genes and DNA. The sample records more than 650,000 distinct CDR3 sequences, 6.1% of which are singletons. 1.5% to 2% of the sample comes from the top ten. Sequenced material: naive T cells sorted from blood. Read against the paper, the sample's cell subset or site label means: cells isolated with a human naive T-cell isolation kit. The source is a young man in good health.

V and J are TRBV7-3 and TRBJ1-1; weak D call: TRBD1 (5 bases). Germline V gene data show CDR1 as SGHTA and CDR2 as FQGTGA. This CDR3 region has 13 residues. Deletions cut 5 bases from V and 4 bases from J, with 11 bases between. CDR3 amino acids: CASSTIGATEAFF. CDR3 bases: TGTGCCAGCAGCACCATCGGGGCCACTGAAGCTTTCTTT.

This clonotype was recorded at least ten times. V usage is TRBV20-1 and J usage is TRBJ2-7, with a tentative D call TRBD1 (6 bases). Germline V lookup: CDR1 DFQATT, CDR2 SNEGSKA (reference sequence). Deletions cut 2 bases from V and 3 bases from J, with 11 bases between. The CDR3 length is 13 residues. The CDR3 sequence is CSARKTGIYEQYF. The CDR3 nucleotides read TGCAGTGCTAGAAAAACAGGGATCTACGAGCAGTACTTC.

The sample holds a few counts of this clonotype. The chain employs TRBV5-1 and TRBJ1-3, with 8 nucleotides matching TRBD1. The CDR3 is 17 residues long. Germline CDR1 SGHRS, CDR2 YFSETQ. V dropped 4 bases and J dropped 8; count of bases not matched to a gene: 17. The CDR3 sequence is CASSPGLQGQAPYTIYF. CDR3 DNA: TGCGCCAGCAGCCCCGGCCTACAGGGACAGGCGCCTTACACCATATATTTT.

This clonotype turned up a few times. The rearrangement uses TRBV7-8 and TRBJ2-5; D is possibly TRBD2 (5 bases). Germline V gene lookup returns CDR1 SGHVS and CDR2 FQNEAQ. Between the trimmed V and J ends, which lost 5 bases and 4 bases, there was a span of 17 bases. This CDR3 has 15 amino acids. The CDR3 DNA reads TGTGCCAGCAGCCCTAATCCGGGAACGAGAGAGACCCAGTACTTC. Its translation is CASSPNPGTRETQYF.

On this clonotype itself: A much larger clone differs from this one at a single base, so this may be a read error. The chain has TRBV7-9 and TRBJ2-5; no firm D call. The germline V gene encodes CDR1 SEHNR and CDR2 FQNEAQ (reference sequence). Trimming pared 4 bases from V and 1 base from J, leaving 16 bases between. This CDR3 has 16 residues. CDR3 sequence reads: CASSSRQHGAQETQYF. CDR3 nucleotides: TGTGCCAGCAGCTCCCGTCAACATGGCGCCCAAGAGACCCAGTACTTC.